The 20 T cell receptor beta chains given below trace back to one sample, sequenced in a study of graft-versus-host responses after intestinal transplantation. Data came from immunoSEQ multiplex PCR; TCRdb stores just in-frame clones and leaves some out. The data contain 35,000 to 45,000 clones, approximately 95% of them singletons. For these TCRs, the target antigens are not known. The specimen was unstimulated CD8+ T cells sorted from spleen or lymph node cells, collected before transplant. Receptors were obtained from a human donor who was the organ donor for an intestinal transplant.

The CDR3 coding sequence is TGTGCCAGCGGGGGATTTGAGACAGGGGGCCCCGAGCAGTACTTC. Translating it yields CASGGFETGGPEQYF. The J gene is TRBJ2-7, the V gene TRBV25-1, with 10 bases lining up with TRBD1. The CDR3 is 15 amino acids. V was clipped by 8 bases and J by 6 bases; unmatched bases: 13. The germline CDR1 and CDR2 sequences are MGHDK and SYGVNS.

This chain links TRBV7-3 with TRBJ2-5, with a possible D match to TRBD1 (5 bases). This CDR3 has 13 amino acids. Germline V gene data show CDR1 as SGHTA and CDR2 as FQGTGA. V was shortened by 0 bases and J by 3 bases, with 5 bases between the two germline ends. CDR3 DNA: TGTGCCAGCAGCTTAACAGGGGAAGAGACCCAGTACTTC. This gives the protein CASSLTGEETQYF.

This CDR3 is CASSASGGAYEQYF. The CDR3 nucleotides read TGTGCCAGCAGCGCTAGCGGGGGGGCCTACGAGCAGTACTTC. The chain employs TRBV9 and TRBJ2-7; 12 nucleotides agree with TRBD2. In germline, CDR1 is SGDLS, CDR2 YYNGEE. V shed 3 bases, J shed 2 bases, and the junction held 0 bases outside the gene matches. CDR3 length: 14 residues.

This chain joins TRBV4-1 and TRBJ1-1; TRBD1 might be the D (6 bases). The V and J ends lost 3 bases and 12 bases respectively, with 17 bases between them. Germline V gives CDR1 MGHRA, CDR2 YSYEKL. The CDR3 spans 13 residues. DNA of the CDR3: TGCGCCAGCAGCCACACGGGGGCTAGTAACCCTTTCTTT. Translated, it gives CASSHTGASNPFF.

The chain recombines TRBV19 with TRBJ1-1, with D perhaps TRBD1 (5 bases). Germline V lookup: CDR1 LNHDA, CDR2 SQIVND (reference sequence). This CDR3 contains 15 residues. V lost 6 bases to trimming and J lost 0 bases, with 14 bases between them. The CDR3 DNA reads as TGTGCCAGTAGCCGATTGGGGCAGCTGAACACTGAAGCTTTCTTT. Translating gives CASSRLGQLNTEAFF.

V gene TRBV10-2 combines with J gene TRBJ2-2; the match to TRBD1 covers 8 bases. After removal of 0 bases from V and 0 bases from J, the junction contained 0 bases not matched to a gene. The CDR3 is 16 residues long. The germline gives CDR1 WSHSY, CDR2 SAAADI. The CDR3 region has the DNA TGCGCCAGCAGTGAGTCGACAGGGGCGAACACCGGGGAGCTGTTTTTT. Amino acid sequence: CASSESTGANTGELFF.

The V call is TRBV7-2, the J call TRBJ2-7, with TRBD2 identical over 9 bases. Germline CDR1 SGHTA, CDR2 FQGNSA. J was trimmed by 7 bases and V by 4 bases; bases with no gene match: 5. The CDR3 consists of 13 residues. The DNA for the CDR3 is TGTGCCAGCAGCTCAACTACTAGCGGGGAGCAGTACTTC. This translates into CASSSTTSGEQYF. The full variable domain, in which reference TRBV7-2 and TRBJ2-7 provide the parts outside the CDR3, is GAGVSQSPSNKVTEKGKDVELRCDPISGHTALYWYRQSLGQGLEFLIYFQGNSAPDKSGLPSDRFSAERTGGSVSTLTIQRTQQEDSAVYLCASSSTTSGEQYFGPGTRLTVT.

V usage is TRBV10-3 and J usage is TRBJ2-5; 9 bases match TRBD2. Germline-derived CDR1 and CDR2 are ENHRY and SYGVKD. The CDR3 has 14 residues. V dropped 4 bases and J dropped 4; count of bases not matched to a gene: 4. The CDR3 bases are TGTGCCATCAGTGTCACTAGCGGGCCAGAGACCCAGTACTTC. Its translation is CAISVTSGPETQYF.

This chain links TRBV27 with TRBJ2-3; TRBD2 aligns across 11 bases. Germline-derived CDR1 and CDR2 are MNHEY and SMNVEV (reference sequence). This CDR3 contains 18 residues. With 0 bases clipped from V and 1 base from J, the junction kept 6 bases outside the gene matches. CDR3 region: CASSLSPATSGGTDTQYF. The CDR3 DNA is TGTGCCAGCAGTTTATCGCCTGCGACTAGCGGGGGCACAGATACGCAGTATTTT.

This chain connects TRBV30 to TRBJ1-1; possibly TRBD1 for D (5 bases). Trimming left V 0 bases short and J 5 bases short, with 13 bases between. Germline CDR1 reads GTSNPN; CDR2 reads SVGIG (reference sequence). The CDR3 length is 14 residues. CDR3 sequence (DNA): TGTGCCTGGAGTGTTTGGGGGTCGCGTACTGAAGCTTTCTTT. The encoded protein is CAWSVWGSRTEAFF.

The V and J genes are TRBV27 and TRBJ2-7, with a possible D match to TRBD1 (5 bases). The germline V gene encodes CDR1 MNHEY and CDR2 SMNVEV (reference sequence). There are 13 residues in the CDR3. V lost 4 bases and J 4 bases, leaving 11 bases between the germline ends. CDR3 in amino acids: CASSSQGPYEQYF. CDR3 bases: TGTGCCAGCAGTTCCCAGGGTCCGTACGAGCAGTACTTC.

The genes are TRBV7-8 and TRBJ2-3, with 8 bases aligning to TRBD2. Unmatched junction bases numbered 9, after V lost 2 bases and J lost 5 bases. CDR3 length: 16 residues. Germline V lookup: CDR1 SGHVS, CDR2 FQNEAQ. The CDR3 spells CASSLKAGSGEDTQYF. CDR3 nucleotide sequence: TGTGCCAGCAGCTTAAAGGCTGGTAGCGGGGAAGATACGCAGTATTTT.

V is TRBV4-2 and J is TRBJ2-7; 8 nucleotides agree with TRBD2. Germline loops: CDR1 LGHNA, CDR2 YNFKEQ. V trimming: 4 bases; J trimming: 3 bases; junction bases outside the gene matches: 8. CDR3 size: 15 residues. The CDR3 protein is CASSLNRGGSYEQYF. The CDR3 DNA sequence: TGTGCCAGCAGCCTCAATCGGGGGGGGAGCTACGAGCAGTACTTC.

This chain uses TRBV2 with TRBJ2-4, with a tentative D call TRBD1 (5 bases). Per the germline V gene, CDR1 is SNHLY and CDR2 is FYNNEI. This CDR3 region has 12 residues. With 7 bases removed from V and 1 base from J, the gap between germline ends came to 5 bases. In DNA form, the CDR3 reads TGTGCCAGCACAGGGGCCAAAAACATTCAGTACTTC. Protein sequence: CASTGAKNIQYF.

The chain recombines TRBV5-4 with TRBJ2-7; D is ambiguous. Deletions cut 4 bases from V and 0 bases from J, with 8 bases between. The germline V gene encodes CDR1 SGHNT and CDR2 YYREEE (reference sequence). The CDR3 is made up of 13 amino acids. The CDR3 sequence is CASSPRPSYEQYF. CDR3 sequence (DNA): TGTGCCAGCAGCCCACGTCCCTCCTACGAGCAGTACTTC.

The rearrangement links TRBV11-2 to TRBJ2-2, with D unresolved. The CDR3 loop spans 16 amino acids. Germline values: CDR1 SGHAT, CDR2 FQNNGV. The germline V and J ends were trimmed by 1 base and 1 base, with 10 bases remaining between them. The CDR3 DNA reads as TGTGCCAGCAGCTTAGGATCGTGGGAGAACACCGGGGAGCTGTTTTTT. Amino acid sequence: CASSLGSWENTGELFF.

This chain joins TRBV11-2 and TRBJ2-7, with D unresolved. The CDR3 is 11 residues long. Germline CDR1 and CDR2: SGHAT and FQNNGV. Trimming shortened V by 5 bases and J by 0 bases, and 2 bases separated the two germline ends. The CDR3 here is CASSHSYEQYF. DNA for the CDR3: TGTGCCAGCAGCCACTCCTACGAGCAGTACTTC.

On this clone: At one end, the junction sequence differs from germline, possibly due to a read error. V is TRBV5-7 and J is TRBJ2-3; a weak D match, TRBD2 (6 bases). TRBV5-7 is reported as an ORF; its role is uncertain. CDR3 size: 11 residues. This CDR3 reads CVSSRGDTQYF. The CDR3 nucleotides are TGTGTCAGCAGCCGGGGGGATACGCAGTATTTT.

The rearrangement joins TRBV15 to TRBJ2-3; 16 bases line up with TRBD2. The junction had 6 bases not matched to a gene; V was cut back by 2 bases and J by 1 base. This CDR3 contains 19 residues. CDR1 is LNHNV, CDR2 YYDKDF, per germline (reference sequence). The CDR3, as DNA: TGTGCCACCAGCAGATACCCCGGGACTAGCGGGGGGGGCACAGATACGCAGTATTTT. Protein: CATSRYPGTSGGGTDTQYF.

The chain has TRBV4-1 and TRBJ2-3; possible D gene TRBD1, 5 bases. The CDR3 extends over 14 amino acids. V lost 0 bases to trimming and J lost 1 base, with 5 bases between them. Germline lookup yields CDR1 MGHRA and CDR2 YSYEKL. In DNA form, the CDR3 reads TGCGCCAGCAGCCAAGACAGGGGCACAGATACGCAGTATTTT. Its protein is CASSQDRGTDTQYF.